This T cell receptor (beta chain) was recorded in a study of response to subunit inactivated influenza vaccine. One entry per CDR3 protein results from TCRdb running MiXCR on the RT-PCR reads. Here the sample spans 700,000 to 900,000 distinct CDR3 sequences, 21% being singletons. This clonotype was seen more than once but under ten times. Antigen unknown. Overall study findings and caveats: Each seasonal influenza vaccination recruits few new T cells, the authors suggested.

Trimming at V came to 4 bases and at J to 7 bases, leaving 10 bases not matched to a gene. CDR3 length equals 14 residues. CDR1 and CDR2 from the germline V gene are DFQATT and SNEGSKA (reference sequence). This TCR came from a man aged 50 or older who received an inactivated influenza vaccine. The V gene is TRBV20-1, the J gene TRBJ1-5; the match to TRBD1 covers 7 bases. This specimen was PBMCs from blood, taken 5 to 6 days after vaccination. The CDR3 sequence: CSATEQGLGQPQHF. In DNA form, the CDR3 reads TGCAGTGCTACCGAACAGGGGCTCGGGCAGCCCCAGCATTTT.